In its sample, the clone carrying this T cell receptor (beta chain) was seen once. The source of the sample is a study of T cell changes during pregnancy in multiple sclerosis. Only in-frame clones appear in the TCRdb table, and some are missing; sequencing was by immunoSEQ multiplex PCR. The sample holds around 44,000 clones, roughly nine tenths seen once. V was trimmed by 6 bases and J by 5 bases, leaving 22 bases between them. CDR3 length: 17 amino acids. CDR1 and CDR2 from the germline V gene are MDHEN and SYDVKM. The chain recombines TRBV28 with TRBJ1-4, with a possible D match to TRBD1 (5 bases). The sequences come from CD4+ T cells from peripheral blood mononuclear cells, collected in the second trimester of pregnancy. The clonotype comes from a female donor with multiple sclerosis, enrolled in a pregnancy study. The CDR3, as DNA: TGTGCCAGCAGGCCCTCCCCCCGGGGAGGGGAGAATGAAAAACTGTTTTTT. This gives the protein CASRPSPRGGENEKLFF. Using reference TRBV28 and TRBJ1-4 for the parts outside the CDR3, the full variable domain is DVKVTQSSRYLVKRTGEKVFLECVQDMDHENMFWYRQDPGLGLRLIYFSYDVKMKEKGDIPEGYSVSREKKERFSLILESASTNQTSMYLCASRPSPRGGENEKLFFGSGTQLSVL.